Presented here are 30 T cell receptor beta chains from one specimen sequenced in a study of T cell changes during pregnancy in multiple sclerosis. Only in-frame clones appear in the TCRdb table, and some are missing; sequencing was by immunoSEQ multiplex PCR. The repertoire holds under 70,000 clones, with approximately 92% as singletons. The sequences come from peripheral blood, collected in the third trimester of pregnancy. The receptors shown here come from a female donor in good health, enrolled as a control in a pregnancy study.

The chain couples TRBV10-3 to TRBJ2-3; 8 bases map to TRBD1. The CDR3 sequence is 22 residues long. In germline, CDR1 is ENHRY, CDR2 SYGVKD. V trimming: 6 bases; J trimming: 4 bases; junction bases outside the gene matches: 30. The CDR3: CAISPRGAQPLLWTGFPDTQYF. Here the CDR3 DNA reads TGTGCCATCAGCCCCAGGGGTGCTCAACCCCTCCTATGGACAGGGTTCCCAGATACGCAGTATTTT.

The chain links TRBV7-8 to TRBJ1-6; 11 bases map to TRBD1. CDR1 is SGHVS and CDR2 is FQNEAQ in the germline V gene. The ends lost 5 bases at V and 6 bases at J; junction bases unmatched: 6. This CDR3 spans 16 amino acids. In DNA form, the CDR3 reads TGTGCCAGCAGCATTTGGACAGGGGGCACTAATTCACCCCTCCACTTT. Translated: CASSIWTGGTNSPLHF.

The chain links TRBV6-4 to TRBJ2-3, with TRBD2 identical over 9 bases. The CDR3 covers 19 residues. V gave up 6 bases and J gave up 4 bases; unmatched junction bases: 20. The germline V gene has CDR1 MRHNA and CDR2 SNTAGT. The CDR3 protein is CASRIPGLAPLRGPDTQYF. For the CDR3, the DNA is TGTGCCAGCAGGATACCGGGACTAGCCCCCCTCCGTGGCCCAGATACGCAGTATTTT.

The chain uses TRBV30 and TRBJ2-3; TRBD2 matches 13 bases. Per germline, CDR1 GTSNPN and CDR2 SVGIG (reference sequence). This CDR3 comprises 19 residues. Trimming removed 4 bases from V and 5 bases from J; junction bases left unmatched: 18. The CDR3 bases are TGTGCCTGGACTTCAGGGACTAGCGGGGAACTCTTTGCAGGAGATACGCAGTATTTT. This translates into CAWTSGTSGELFAGDTQYF.

This chain uses TRBV5-1 with TRBJ1-4; TRBD1 matches 8 bases. Unmatched junction bases numbered 9, after V lost 4 bases and J lost 7 bases. The CDR3 runs to 15 residues. Germline V CDR1 and CDR2: SGHRS, YFSETQ. Written as DNA, the CDR3 is TGCGCCAGCAGCCTTGGACAGGGAGGGGTTGAAAAACTGTTTTTT. Translation gives CASSLGQGGVEKLFF.

The chain links TRBV30 to TRBJ2-6; 12 bases map to TRBD1. V was clipped by 3 bases and J by 2 bases; unmatched bases: 11. The CDR3 extends over 19 amino acids. Germline CDR1 reads GTSNPN; CDR2 reads SVGIG (reference sequence). This CDR3 is CAWREGQGALIAGANVLTF. The CDR3 DNA follows: TGTGCCTGGAGGGAGGGACAGGGGGCTCTAATCGCTGGGGCCAACGTCCTGACTTTC.

In its sample, this clone was seen once. V gene TRBV25-1 combines with J gene TRBJ2-1, with a weak D call TRBD1 (5 bases). The CDR3 sequence is 15 residues long. V was cut by 4 bases and J by 8 bases, with 18 bases left in between. Per germline, CDR1 MGHDK and CDR2 SYGVNS. In DNA form, the CDR3 reads TGTGCCAGCAGTGTTCCACCAGGGCAGGGCTATGAGCAGTTCTTC. Its protein product is CASSVPPGQGYEQFF.

V usage is TRBV7-2 and J usage is TRBJ2-5; 7 bases are shared with TRBD2. The V gene's germline CDR1 is SGHTA and CDR2 FQGNSA. This CDR3 comprises 16 residues. Losses at the gene ends were 5 bases for V and 5 bases for J; bases not matched to a gene: 14. The CDR3 sequence: CASSRSTTSRSETQYF. CDR3 bases: TGTGCCAGCAGCCGATCCACGACTAGCCGGTCGGAGACCCAGTACTTC.

The J gene is TRBJ2-1, the V gene TRBV9; the D gene is possibly TRBD2 (5 bases). The V gene lost 4 bases and the J gene lost 4 bases, with 18 bases spanning the gap. Germline-derived CDR1 and CDR2 are SGDLS and YYNGEE. The CDR3 sequence is 16 residues long. In DNA, the CDR3 is TGTGCCAGCAGCCCGCGTGTGGCGGGCGCATACAATGAGCAGTTCTTC. This sequence encodes CASSPRVAGAYNEQFF.

This chain connects TRBV9 to TRBJ2-3; 8 bases map to TRBD2. The junction had 4 bases not matched to a gene; V was cut back by 4 bases and J by 0 bases. CDR1 SGDLS and CDR2 YYNGEE come from the germline V gene. The CDR3 runs to 15 residues. The CDR3 bases are TGTGCCAGCAGCTCTATAGCGGGAAGCACAGATACGCAGTATTTT. This sequence encodes CASSSIAGSTDTQYF.

CDR3 sequence: CASSQDETYEQYF. Written as DNA, the CDR3 is TGTGCCAGCAGCCAAGACGAGACCTACGAGCAGTACTTC. The gene calls are TRBV4-2 and TRBJ2-7, with D unresolved. V shed 0 bases and J shed 2 bases, with 5 bases lying between them. The CDR3 totals 13 residues. Germline-derived CDR1 and CDR2 are LGHNA and YNFKEQ.

This chain links TRBV5-1 with TRBJ2-5; 8 nucleotides match TRBD1. Germline V gene sequence: CDR1 SGHRS, CDR2 YFSETQ. The CDR3 contains 15 residues. Trimming took 1 base from V and 2 from J; bases not matched to a gene: 4. CDR3 amino acids: CASSLRTGGQETQYF. CDR3 bases: TGCGCCAGCAGCTTGCGTACAGGGGGACAAGAGACCCAGTACTTC.

The rearrangement links TRBV27 to TRBJ2-7; TRBD2 matches at 11 bases. Germline lookup yields CDR1 MNHEY and CDR2 SMNVEV (reference sequence). The CDR3 is 19 residues long. J was trimmed by 5 bases and V by 8 bases; bases with no gene match: 23. CDR3 sequence (DNA): TGTGCCAGCCACTCTAGCACCGGACTAGCGGGTACCCGCGGCCACGAGCAGTACTTC. This gives the protein CASHSSTGLAGTRGHEQYF.

CDR3 in amino acids: CASRTGGALGANVLTF. In DNA, the CDR3 is TGTGCCAGTAGAACAGGGGGCGCGTTGGGGGCCAACGTCCTGACTTTC. The chain links TRBV19 to TRBJ2-6; 9 nucleotides agree with TRBD1. Losses at the gene ends were 6 bases for V and 4 bases for J; bases not matched to a gene: 7. Germline V lookup: CDR1 LNHDA, CDR2 SQIVND (reference sequence). There are 16 residues in the CDR3.

The DNA for the CDR3 is TGTGCCAGCAGCTTAACGGGACAGGGTGTGGAGACCCAGTACTTC. The encoded protein is CASSLTGQGVETQYF. The genes are TRBV11-3 and TRBJ2-5, with 9 bases aligning to TRBD1. In germline, CDR1 is SGHNT, CDR2 YENEEA. The V segment lost 2 bases and the J segment 5 bases; nucleotides outside the gene matches: 6. The CDR3 loop spans 15 amino acids.

V usage is TRBV30 and J usage is TRBJ1-2; unclear D gene. The CDR3 runs 11 residues. The V and J ends lost 3 bases and 8 bases respectively, with 10 bases between them. Germline CDR1 reads GTSNPN; CDR2 reads SVGIG (reference sequence). This CDR3 reads CAWSRPLGYTF. CDR3 nucleotides: TGTGCCTGGAGCAGGCCATTGGGCTACACCTTC.

This chain connects TRBV7-9 to TRBJ1-1; the D is unclear. CDR1 is SEHNR, CDR2 FQNEAQ, per germline (reference sequence). This CDR3 is 13 amino acids long. V was shortened by 6 bases and J by 1 base, with 9 bases between the two germline ends. In DNA, the CDR3 is TGTGCCAGCAGACGACGGGAGAACACTGAAGCTTTCTTT. It translates to CASRRRENTEAFF. Variable domain in full (rest from reference TRBV7-9 and TRBJ1-1): DTGVSQNPRHKITKRGQNVTFRCDPISEHNRLYWYRQTLGQGPEFLTYFQNEAQLEKSRLLSDRFSAERPKGSFSTLEIQRTEQGDSAMYLCASRRRENTEAFFGQGTRLTVV.

The CDR3 coding sequence is TGTGCCAGCAGCTTAGGTGGCGGGTCTATGGGCTACACCTTC. It yields the protein CASSLGGGSMGYTF. The V call is TRBV13, the J call TRBJ1-2; unclear D gene. Germline CDR1 reads PRHDT; CDR2 reads FYEKMQ (reference sequence). This CDR3 has 14 residues. V gave up 0 bases and J gave up 8 bases, with 13 bases separating them.

The chain joins TRBV19 to TRBJ2-7, with 13 bases fitting TRBD2. Looked up from germline, CDR1 is LNHDA and CDR2 is SQIVND (reference sequence). Trimming at V came to 5 bases and at J to 5 bases, leaving 6 bases not matched to a gene. CDR3 length: 15 amino acids. The CDR3: CASSGGTSGNHEQYF. The CDR3 DNA sequence: TGTGCCAGTAGTGGAGGGACTAGCGGGAACCACGAGCAGTACTTC. Drawing the rest from reference TRBV19 and TRBJ2-7, the complete variable domain is DGGITQSPKYLFRKEGQNVTLSCEQNLNHDAMYWYRQDPGQGLRLIYYSQIVNDFQKGDIAEGYSVSREKKESFPLTVTSAQKNPTAFYLCASSGGTSGNHEQYFGPGTRLTVT.

This chain joins TRBV27 and TRBJ2-1; D is possibly TRBD2 (6 bases). V dropped 5 bases and J dropped 0 bases, with 11 bases sitting between them. The germline CDR1 and CDR2 sequences are MNHEY and SMNVEV (reference sequence). The CDR3 extends over 15 amino acids. The CDR3 coding sequence is TGTGCCAGCAGTCGGGACGGGAGCTCCTACAATGAGCAGTTCTTC. This sequence encodes CASSRDGSSYNEQFF.

V gene TRBV30 combines with J gene TRBJ1-2; 8 bases match TRBD1. Germline-derived CDR1 and CDR2 are GTSNPN and SVGIG (reference sequence). The V gene end was trimmed by 1 base and the J gene end by 8 bases; junction bases not matched to a gene: 3. This CDR3 is built from 12 residues. CDR3 sequence reads: CAWSGTGQGYTF. The CDR3 region has the DNA TGTGCCTGGAGTGGGACAGGGCAAGGCTACACCTTC. Full variable domain (remainder filled in from reference TRBV30 and TRBJ1-2): SQTIHQWPATLVQPVGSPLSLECTVEGTSNPNLYWYRQAAGRGLQLLFYSVGIGQISSEVPQNLSASRPQDRQFILSSKKLLLSDSGFYLCAWSGTGQGYTFGSGTRLTVV.

The CDR3 sequence is CATSREIGRETQYF. For the CDR3, the DNA is TGTGCCACCAGCAGAGAAATCGGTCGGGAGACCCAGTACTTC. The chain joins TRBV15 to TRBJ2-5; D remains ambiguous. CDR1 and CDR2 from the germline V gene are LNHNV and YYDKDF (reference sequence). V was clipped by 0 bases and J by 5 bases, with 10 bases between them. There are 14 residues in the CDR3. Supplemented by reference TRBV15 and TRBJ2-5, the full variable domain reads DAMVIQNPRYQVTQFGKPVTLSCSQTLNHNVMYWYQQKSSQAPKLLFHYYDKDFNNEADTPDNFQSRRPNTSFCFLDIRSPGLGDTAMYLCATSREIGRETQYFGPGTRLLVL.

J is TRBJ2-7 and V is TRBV5-4; 7 bases agree with TRBD1. Losses at the gene ends were 4 bases for V and 2 bases for J; bases not matched to a gene: 15. The CDR3 loop spans 17 amino acids. CDR1 is SGHNT and CDR2 is YYREEE in the germline V gene (reference sequence). The CDR3 loop is CASSRGGGQMGTYEQYF. The CDR3 DNA sequence: TGTGCCAGCAGCCGAGGGGGCGGCCAAATGGGTACCTACGAGCAGTACTTC.

This clone came up once. V gene TRBV6-1 combines with J gene TRBJ2-7; 7 nucleotides line up with TRBD2. The germline V gene encodes CDR1 MNHNS and CDR2 SASEGT. The CDR3 runs 13 residues. V was pared by 11 bases and J by 2 bases, with 9 bases of the junction left unmatched. The CDR3 bases are TGTGCCGGGAGGACTAGTGCTGCCTACGAGCAGTACTTC. This encodes CAGRTSAAYEQYF.

About this clone: Mismatch with germline at one junction end may stem from a read error. The chain employs TRBV7-7 and TRBJ1-1; D possibly corresponds to TRBD1 (6 bases). This CDR3 has 18 amino acids. CDR1 SSHAT and CDR2 FNYEAQ come from the germline V gene (reference sequence). In nucleotides, the CDR3 is TGTGCTAGCAGCTTAGTCCTAGGGAAAAGGGGGAAGAACACTGAAGCTTTCTTT. Its translation is CASSLVLGKRGKNTEAFF.

V is TRBV5-4 and J is TRBJ2-5; 9 positions agree with TRBD2. The CDR3 loop spans 15 amino acids. The germline gives CDR1 SGHNT, CDR2 YYREEE (reference sequence). Unmatched junction bases numbered 9, after V lost 4 bases and J lost 5 bases. CDR3 protein: CASSVKWAGGETQYF. CDR3 DNA: TGTGCCAGCAGCGTGAAGTGGGCGGGAGGGGAGACCCAGTACTTC.

This chain connects TRBV6-5 to TRBJ1-2; D unclear. The CDR3 spans 13 residues. Germline values: CDR1 MNHEY, CDR2 SVGAGI. Deletions cut 6 bases from V and 2 bases from J, with 10 bases between. Here the CDR3 reads CASRLDGNYGYTF. The CDR3, as DNA: TGTGCCAGCAGACTTGACGGGAACTATGGCTACACCTTC.

The chain employs TRBV2 and TRBJ2-6; tentative D call: TRBD1 (5 bases). This CDR3 is built from 15 residues. Germline-derived CDR1 and CDR2 are SNHLY and FYNNEI. V shed 5 bases and J shed 2 bases, with 10 bases lying between them. DNA of the CDR3: TGTGCCAGCAGTAAAGACAGAGCTGGGGCCAACGTCCTGACTTTC. Its translation is CASSKDRAGANVLTF. The entire variable domain, with the rest obtained from reference TRBV2 and TRBJ2-6, is as follows: EPEVTQTPSHQVTQMGQEVILRCVPISNHLYFYWYRQILGQKVEFLVSFYNNEISEKSEIFDDQFSVERPDGSNFTLKIRSTKLEDSAMYFCASSKDRAGANVLTFGAGSRLTVL.

The gene calls are TRBV7-9 and TRBJ2-5; D gene uncertain. The CDR3 is 15 amino acids. V lost 2 bases and J 6 bases, leaving 16 bases between the germline ends. From germline, CDR1 is SEHNR and CDR2 FQNEAQ (reference sequence). In DNA, the CDR3 is TGTGCCAGCAGCTTACTCTCCCAGTCGAAGAAGACCCAGTACTTC. Protein product: CASSLLSQSKKTQYF.

This clone appeared a single time. CDR3: CASSLGTNRETQYF. In DNA, the CDR3 is TGTGCCAGCAGCTTGGGCACTAACAGGGAGACCCAGTACTTC. This chain connects TRBV5-4 to TRBJ2-5; maybe TRBD1 (5 bases). The V end was cut by 0 bases, the J end by 5 bases, with 11 bases between. The germline gives CDR1 SGHNT, CDR2 YYREEE (reference sequence). The CDR3 extends over 14 amino acids.